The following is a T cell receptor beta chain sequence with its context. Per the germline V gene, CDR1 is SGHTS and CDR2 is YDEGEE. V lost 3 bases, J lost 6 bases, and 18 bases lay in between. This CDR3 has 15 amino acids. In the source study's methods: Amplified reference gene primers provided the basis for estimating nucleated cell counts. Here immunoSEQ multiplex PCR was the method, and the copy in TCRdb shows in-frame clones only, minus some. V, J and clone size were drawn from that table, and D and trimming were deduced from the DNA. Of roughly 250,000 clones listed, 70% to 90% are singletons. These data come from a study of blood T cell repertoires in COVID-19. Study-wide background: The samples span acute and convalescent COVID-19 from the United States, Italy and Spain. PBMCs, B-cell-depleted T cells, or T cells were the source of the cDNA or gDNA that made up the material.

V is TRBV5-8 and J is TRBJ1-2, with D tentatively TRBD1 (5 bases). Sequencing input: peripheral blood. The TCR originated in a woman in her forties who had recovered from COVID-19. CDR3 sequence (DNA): TGTGCCAGCAGCTCAAAGGGACTTCGGGCTCATGGCTACACCTTC. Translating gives CASSSKGLRAHGYTF.